This TCR beta chain was captured in a study of blood T cells in healthy people across ages. A second roughly 6 to 12 cycle PCR used barcoded and J-beta primers. In TCRdb, the 5' RACE reads were re-called with MiXCR into one record per CDR3 protein. The data hold about 930,000 distinct CDR3 sequences, with around 29% observed a single time. CDR3 length equals 14 residues. Trimming left V 5 bases short and J 5 bases short, with 15 bases between. Germline CDR1 and CDR2: SGHAT and FQNNGV. These data were also filed under a second study, of T cells of mothers and their children. That work states: Sequencing revealed no T cell clones that were persistent and microchimeric.

The clonotype originates from a woman aged 40 to 50 in good health. Source material: blood. This chain uses TRBV11-2 with TRBJ2-5; D may be TRBD1 or TRBD2 (5 bases each). CDR3 loop: CASSRRQGAETQYF. The CDR3 nucleotides read TGTGCCAGCAGCCGGCGGCAGGGAGCGGAGACCCAGTACTTC. Complete variable domain (other parts from reference TRBV11-2 and TRBJ2-5): EAGVAQSPRYKIIEKRQSVAFWCNPISGHATLYWYQQILGQGPKLLIQFQNNGVVDDSQLPKDRFSAERLKGVDSTLKIQPAKLEDSAVYLCASSRRQGAETQYFGPGTRLLVL.